These 20 T cell receptor beta chains originate from one sample sequenced in a study of post-analysis software for immune sequencing data. Unique-molecular-identifier-tagged TCR beta cDNA libraries were used. MiXCR, run by TCRdb on the PCR reads, gives a single entry per CDR3 protein. The top ten clones hold approximately 30% of a sample with 150,000 to 200,000 distinct CDR3 sequences, 36% of them seen once. The sample here was blood, taken after autologous hematopoietic stem cell transplantation. Source of these receptors: a girl under 18 with multiple sclerosis.

This sequence joins TRBV7-9 and TRBJ2-7; TRBD1 matches at 7 bases. TRBJ2-5 explains the end of the DNA better; the J call may be wrong. The CDR3 is 15 amino acids. CDR1 and CDR2 from the germline V gene are SEHNR and FQNEAQ (reference sequence). DNA of the CDR3: TGTGCCAGCAGTCTAAACAGGGGCACCCAAGAGACCCAGTACTTC. Its translation: CASSLNRGTQETQYF.

The V gene is TRBV12-3 or TRBV12-4, the J gene TRBJ2-3, with D perhaps TRBD1 or TRBD2 (5 bases each). Deletions cut 1 base from V and 0 bases from J, with 8 bases between. The CDR3 has 15 residues. The chain's CDR3 is CASSLGGPSTDTQYF. CDR3 bases: TGTGCCAGCAGTTTAGGGGGACCTAGCACAGATACGCAGTATTTT.

This clonotype was detected only a few times. The chain couples TRBV28 to TRBJ1-2; 11 bases align to TRBD1. V lost 3 bases, J lost 8 bases, and 8 bases stayed unmatched. CDR1 is MDHEN, CDR2 SYDVKM, per germline. This CDR3 has 15 residues. The CDR3 nucleotides read TGTGCCAGCAGTTTCCCCGGGACAGGGGGAAGAGGCTACACCTTC. Its protein is CASSFPGTGGRGYTF.

This clonotype showed up just a few times. The chain links TRBV28 to TRBJ2-7, with D possibly matching TRBD1 (6 bases). This CDR3 region has 14 residues. Trimming shortened V by 5 bases and J by 2 bases, and 13 bases separated the two germline ends. The germline V gene encodes CDR1 MDHEN and CDR2 SYDVKM. CDR3 amino acids: CASSPGDGTYEQYF. The CDR3 region has the DNA TGTGCCAGCAGTCCAGGGGACGGTACCTACGAGCAGTACTTC. Variable domain in full (rest from reference TRBV28 and TRBJ2-7): DVKVTQSSRYLVKRTGEKVFLECVQDMDHENMFWYRQDPGLGLRLIYFSYDVKMKEKGDIPEGYSVSREKKERFSLILESASTNQTSMYLCASSPGDGTYEQYFGPGTRLTVT.

This chain uses TRBV12-3 or TRBV12-4 with TRBJ2-1, with 7 bases that match TRBD2. This CDR3 is 16 amino acids long. V was clipped by 7 bases and J by 0 bases; unmatched bases: 9. The CDR3 loop is CASNIWRESSYNEQFF. For the CDR3, the DNA is TGTGCCAGCAATATATGGCGGGAGAGCTCCTACAATGAGCAGTTCTTC.

The chain carries TRBV4-3 and TRBJ1-1, with 9 positions matching TRBD1. The CDR3 extends over 14 amino acids. Germline assignment: CDR1 LGHNA and CDR2 YSLEER. Unmatched junction bases numbered 4, after V lost 4 bases and J lost 4 bases. CDR3 region: CASSLKDRGTEAFF. The CDR3 DNA sequence: TGCGCCAGCAGCCTTAAGGACAGGGGCACTGAAGCTTTCTTT.

The chain recombines TRBV7-3 with TRBJ1-2; possibly TRBD1 for D (5 bases). The CDR3 runs 14 residues. V was trimmed by 5 bases and J by 2 bases, leaving 12 bases between them. Germline V gives CDR1 SGHTA, CDR2 FQGTGA. In DNA form, the CDR3 reads TGTGCCAGCAGCCAGGGTCGGGGGAACTATGGCTACACCTTC. It encodes CASSQGRGNYGYTF.

The V gene is TRBV30, the J gene TRBJ2-7; D is ambiguous. The DNA end lines up better with TRBJ2-4; the J call may be wrong. The CDR3 loop spans 13 amino acids. From germline, CDR1 is GTSNPN and CDR2 SVGIG (reference sequence). The CDR3: CAWSVWQKNIQYF. In nucleotides, the CDR3 is TGTGCCTGGAGTGTATGGCAGAAAAACATTCAGTACTTC.

This clonotype was picked up a small number of times. V usage is TRBV6-2 or TRBV6-3 and J usage is TRBJ2-7; possibly TRBD2 for D (6 bases). CDR1 is MNHEY, CDR2 SVGEGT, per germline. V lost 4 bases to trimming and J lost 0 bases, with 19 bases between them. The CDR3 consists of 17 residues. The CDR3 loop reads CASSCPKRVAASYEQYF. The CDR3 DNA reads TGTGCCAGCAGTTGTCCCAAGAGGGTAGCGGCCTCCTACGAGCAGTACTTC.

This clonotype was detected a few times. The chain combines TRBV25-1 with TRBJ2-1, with D perhaps being TRBD1 or TRBD2 (5 bases each). Germline V gene lookup returns CDR1 MGHDK and CDR2 SYGVNS. The length of the CDR3 is 18 residues. Trimming pared 6 bases from V and 9 bases from J, leaving 30 bases between. The CDR3, as DNA: TGTGCCAGCAGCCTCGTCCTCCCGGGACCCCGTGGCCAGGGTGAGCAGTTCTTC. It is translated as CASSLVLPGPRGQGEQFF. Using reference TRBV25-1 and TRBJ2-1 for the parts outside the CDR3, the full variable domain is EADIYQTPRYLVIGTGKKITLECSQTMGHDKMYWYQQDPGMELHLIHYSYGVNSTEKGDLSSESTVSRIRTEHFPLTLESARPSHTSQYLCASSLVLPGPRGQGEQFFGPGTRLTVL.

The sample holds a few counts of this clonotype. V is TRBV10-3 and J is TRBJ1-5, with D perhaps TRBD1 (5 bases). The CDR3 length is 15 residues. V shed 3 bases and J shed 6 bases, with 15 bases lying between them. Germline CDR1 and CDR2: ENHRY and SYGVKD. For the CDR3, the DNA is TGTGCCATCAGTGACGGGGCGACAGCACCTCAGCCCCAGCATTTT. This gives the protein CAISDGATAPQPQHF.

As for this clonotype: Given the absence of the conserved phenylalanine or tryptophan at the CDR3 end, a read error is likely. The V and J genes are TRBV4-1 and TRBJ2-1; the D is unclear. Trimming removed 0 bases from V and 4 bases from J, with 7 bases in between. CDR1 MGHRA and CDR2 YSYEKL come from the germline V gene. The CDR3 consists of 14 residues. The CDR3 sequence is CASSQESLYNEQFI. CDR3 DNA sequence: TGCGCCAGCAGCCAAGAGTCCCTGTACAATGAGCAGTTCATC.

The chain has TRBV16 and TRBJ1-2; D is unclear. The CDR3 has 16 amino acids. Germline V gene data show CDR1 as KGHSY and CDR2 as FQNENV. V lost 4 bases and J 0 bases, leaving 15 bases between the germline ends. The CDR3 spells CASSPPRGGPNYGYTF. The CDR3, as DNA: TGTGCCAGCAGCCCTCCCCGGGGAGGGCCTAACTATGGCTACACCTTC.

This clonotype came up many times. The chain employs TRBV12-3 or TRBV12-4 and TRBJ2-1; D remains ambiguous. The V and J ends lost 5 bases and 6 bases respectively, with 17 bases between them. The CDR3 loop spans 15 amino acids. CDR3 loop: CASSLTPSESNEQFF. The CDR3 nucleotides are TGTGCCAGCAGTCTCACTCCATCGGAGAGCAATGAGCAGTTCTTC.

The chain uses TRBV15 and TRBJ2-5; either TRBD1 or TRBD2 may supply D (5 bases each). The V end lost 6 bases, the J end lost 11 bases, and 19 bases lay between the germline ends. The CDR3 is 13 residues long. Germline V lookup: CDR1 LNHNV, CDR2 YYDKDF (reference sequence). As DNA, the CDR3 is TGTGCCACCAGTCGAGCAGGGAGCAATGAGCAGTACTTC. As protein: CATSRAGSNEQYF.

V usage is TRBV12-3 or TRBV12-4 and J usage is TRBJ1-5; TRBD1 is a possible D gene (6 bases). V was pared by 5 bases and J by 4 bases, with 15 bases between. The CDR3 covers 15 residues. CDR3 sequence (DNA): TGTGCCAGCAGTCTCACGGGGGGGCGGAATCAGCCCCAGCATTTT. Protein product: CASSLTGGRNQPQHF.

The DNA for the CDR3 is TGTGCTAGTGGCCGCCGGGACGACGGGAACACTGAAGCTTTCTTT. Translating gives CASGRRDDGNTEAFF. This rearrangement joins TRBV12-5 to TRBJ1-1, with TRBD1 as a possible D gene (5 bases). Trimming pared 6 bases from V and 1 base from J, leaving 15 bases between. The CDR3 extends over 15 amino acids. CDR1 and CDR2 (germline): LGHNT, FRNRAP. Full variable domain (missing parts from reference TRBV12-5 and TRBJ1-1): DARVTQTPRHKVTEMGQEVTMRCQPILGHNTVFWYRQTMMQGLELLAYFRNRAPLDDSGMPKDRFSAEMPDATLATLKIQPSEPRDSAVYFCASGRRDDGNTEAFFGQGTRLTVV.

This clonotype was recorded once. The CDR3 loop is CSASPGSSYEQYF. The CDR3 coding sequence is TGCAGTGCTAGCCCAGGGTCCTCCTACGAGCAGTACTTC. The chain uses TRBV29-1 and TRBJ2-7, with D possibly being TRBD1 or TRBD2 (5 bases each). The CDR3 extends over 13 amino acids. Looked up from germline, CDR1 is SQVTM and CDR2 is ANQGSEA.

With regard to this clonotype: It may be a read error: a sequence one base away is much more abundant. The V gene is TRBV7-2, the J gene TRBJ2-5; the match to TRBD2 covers 14 bases. Unmatched junction bases numbered 15, after V lost 1 base and J lost 11 bases. The CDR3 has 18 amino acids. The germline V gene has CDR1 SGHTA and CDR2 FQGNSA. CDR3 in DNA: TGTGCCAGCAGCTTAGATCCAGTGGGACTAGCGGGAGAAGATGAGCAGTACTTC. Amino acids: CASSLDPVGLAGEDEQYF.

The gene calls are TRBV20-1 and TRBJ2-7, with no clear D. This CDR3 has 12 residues. Germline V CDR1 and CDR2: DFQATT, SNEGSKA (reference sequence). V was trimmed by 1 base and J by 3 bases, leaving 7 bases between them. The CDR3, as DNA: TGCAGTGCTAGAGGCCCGAACTACGAGCAGTACTTC. Residues: CSARGPNYEQYF.